What follows are 26 T cell receptor beta chains derived from one specimen sequenced in a study of neurological immune-mediated disorders. Time point noted: longitudinal time-point 1 (baseline). TCRdb re-analysed the 5' RACE reads in MiXCR, keeping a single row per CDR3 protein. Of about 50,000 distinct CDR3 sequences in the sample, 9% to 10% were seen once. Sequences were obtained from PBMCs. These receptors all stem from a woman between 40 and 50 years old in good health.

At least ten counts were recorded for this clonotype. V and J are TRBV6-2 or TRBV6-3 and TRBJ2-1; 8 bases line up with TRBD2. CDR3 size: 14 residues. The J segment lost 3 bases and the V segment lost 6 bases, leaving 4 bases of the junction unmatched. Germline-derived CDR1 and CDR2 are MNHEY and SVGEGT. The CDR3 DNA follows: TGTGCCAGCAGGGCTGCGGGGGGCTACAATGAGCAGTTCTTC. It codes for CASRAAGGYNEQFF.

This clonotype was seen ten or more times. This rearrangement joins TRBV12-3 or TRBV12-4 to TRBJ2-5; the D gene is possibly TRBD2 (6 bases). This CDR3 has 14 residues. V was shortened by 3 bases and J by 5 bases, with 13 bases between the two germline ends. The CDR3 nucleotides read TGTGCCAGCAGTTTCCGCGGGACCAGTGAGACCCAGTACTTC. It yields the protein CASSFRGTSETQYF.

This clonotype has ten or more counts. This sequence joins TRBV6-2 or TRBV6-3 and TRBJ1-6, with a possible D match to TRBD1 (6 bases). This CDR3 has 13 residues. The V gene's germline CDR1 is MNHEY and CDR2 SVGEGT. V dropped 6 bases and J dropped 7 bases, with 10 bases sitting between them. The CDR3 nucleotides read TGTGCCAGCAGCTACACAGGGAATTCACCCCTCCACTTT. It translates to CASSYTGNSPLHF.

This clonotype was picked up many times. V gene TRBV4-1 combines with J gene TRBJ1-2; D is uncertain. Germline assignment: CDR1 MGHRA and CDR2 YSYEKL. The length of the CDR3 is 14 residues. Trimming left V 1 base short and J 4 bases short, with 10 bases between. CDR3 amino acids: CASSQAGLPYGYTF. For the CDR3, the DNA is TGCGCCAGCAGCCAAGCGGGTCTCCCCTATGGCTACACCTTC.

This clonotype appeared many times. V usage is TRBV7-2 and J usage is TRBJ2-7; possibly TRBD2 for D (6 bases). Trimming stripped 1 base from V and 7 bases from J, with 11 bases between. The CDR3 has 13 residues. Germline-derived CDR1 and CDR2 are SGHTA and FQGNSA. This CDR3 is CASSLGGAGEQYF. The CDR3, as DNA: TGTGCCAGCAGCTTAGGGGGCGCGGGAGAGCAGTACTTC.

Ten or more counts support this clonotype. The chain combines TRBV6-2 or TRBV6-3 with TRBJ2-3; possibly TRBD1 for D (6 bases). V was trimmed by 8 bases and J by 1 base, leaving 25 bases between them. The CDR3 extends over 18 amino acids. Germline assignment: CDR1 MNHEY and CDR2 SVGEGT. CDR3 coding DNA: TGTGCCAGCTCACAAACTACCGGGACACTCGCTCGCACAGATACGCAGTATTTT. Encoded protein: CASSQTTGTLARTDTQYF.

Many counts were recorded for this clonotype. This chain connects TRBV29-1 to TRBJ2-5, with D uncertain. This CDR3 contains 12 residues. The germline V gene encodes CDR1 SQVTM and CDR2 ANQGSEA. The V gene lost 4 bases and the J gene lost 5 bases, with 11 bases spanning the gap. CDR3 in amino acids: CSVVASWETQYF. The CDR3, as DNA: TGCAGCGTTGTGGCTAGTTGGGAGACCCAGTACTTC.

Note on this clonotype: Since a much larger clone is just one base distant, this may be a read error. The V call is TRBV7-2, the J call TRBJ1-5; D possibly corresponds to TRBD1 (5 bases). Germline V CDR1 and CDR2: SGHTA, FQGNSA. CDR3 size: 13 residues. CDR3 DNA: TGTGCCAGCGGCTTATGGGGCGATCAGCCCCAGCATTTT. This gives the protein CASGLWGDQPQHF.

This clonotype has ten or more counts. J is TRBJ1-5 and V is TRBV7-9, with 8 bases lining up with TRBD1. Germline lookup yields CDR1 SEHNR and CDR2 FQNEAQ (reference sequence). The CDR3 has 14 residues. The ends lost 5 bases at V and 2 bases at J; junction bases unmatched: 2. CDR3 in amino acids: CASSRTGRNQPQHF. In nucleotides, the CDR3 is TGTGCCAGCAGCCGGACAGGGCGCAATCAGCCCCAGCATTTT.

At least ten counts were recorded for this clonotype. The V and J genes are TRBV12-3 or TRBV12-4 and TRBJ1-6; weak D call: TRBD1 (5 bases). Trimming left V 3 bases short and J 11 bases short, with 14 bases between. CDR3 size: 14 residues. For the CDR3, the DNA is TGTGCCAGCAGTTTCGACAGATCAAGGCCACCCCTCCACTTT. Protein product: CASSFDRSRPPLHF.

This clonotype was found many times. The chain has TRBV7-2 and TRBJ1-2; D might be TRBD1 (5 bases). Germline values: CDR1 SGHTA, CDR2 FQGNSA. The CDR3 has 15 residues. V lost 5 bases and J 0 bases, leaving 13 bases between the germline ends. The CDR3: CASSPGRQPNYGYTF. DNA of the CDR3: TGTGCCAGCAGCCCAGGTCGACAGCCTAACTATGGCTACACCTTC.

In its sample, this clonotype was seen many times. This rearrangement joins TRBV10-3 to TRBJ2-3, with 7 bases that match TRBD2. Germline V gives CDR1 ENHRY, CDR2 SYGVKD. V lost 2 bases and J lost 4; bases outside the gene matches: 3. This CDR3 spans 14 amino acids. CDR3 region: CAISERGEADTQYF. The CDR3 nucleotides read TGTGCCATCAGTGAGCGGGGGGAGGCAGATACGCAGTATTTT.

The V and J genes are TRBV5-1 and TRBJ2-5; 13 bases map to TRBD2. The CDR3 runs to 16 residues. Germline V gene sequence: CDR1 SGHRS, CDR2 YFSETQ. In nucleotides, the CDR3 is TGCACCAACAGCCCAGGGACTAGCGGGGACCAAGAGACCCAGTACTTC. Translated, it gives CTNSPGTSGDQETQYF.

This clonotype was counted ten times or more. The chain is built from TRBV25-1 and TRBJ2-5, with D possibly TRBD1 on 5 matching bases. The CDR3 runs to 14 residues. Trimming took off 6 bases at V and 4 bases at J, with 15 bases between the two ends. Germline CDR1 reads MGHDK; CDR2 reads SYGVNS. The CDR3 DNA sequence: TGTGCCAGCAGGGACACAAGGACGAGAGAGACCCAGTACTTC. It is translated as CASRDTRTRETQYF.

For this clonotype: A much larger clone is a single base away; this may be a read error. The J gene is TRBJ2-2, the V gene TRBV7-2; D might be TRBD2 (5 bases). The CDR3 runs 12 residues. Germline loops: CDR1 SGHTA, CDR2 FQGNSA. The CDR3 spells CASSGYTGEPFF. CDR3 nucleotides: TGTGCCAGCTCCGGGTACACCGGGGAGCCGTTTTTT.

In its sample, this clonotype was seen many times. This sequence joins TRBV10-1 and TRBJ2-2, with TRBD2 identical over 10 bases. V shed 6 bases and J 3 bases; nucleotides not matched to a gene: 4. CDR1 is WNHNN and CDR2 is SYGVQD in the germline V gene (reference sequence). CDR3 length: 15 residues. The CDR3 here is CASRALAGDTGELFF. The CDR3 nucleotides are TGCGCCAGCAGGGCGCTAGCGGGAGACACCGGGGAGCTGTTTTTT.

V is TRBV6-1 and J is TRBJ2-6; 7 bases agree with TRBD2. CDR3 length equals 15 residues. After removal of 10 bases from V and 4 bases from J, the junction contained 10 bases not matched to a gene. CDR1 and CDR2 (germline): MNHNS, SASEGT. The CDR3 DNA follows: TGTGCCACCCGACTAGCTCTCCCCGGGGCCAACGTCCTGACTTTC. Its translation is CATRLALPGANVLTF.

This clonotype was detected ten times or more. This chain uses TRBV6-5 with TRBJ2-7, with 9 bases that match TRBD1. V dropped 2 bases and J dropped 1; count of bases not matched to a gene: 0. Germline assignment: CDR1 MNHEY and CDR2 SVGAGI. This CDR3 is 14 amino acids long. CDR3 DNA sequence: TGTGCCAGCAGTTACGGACAGGGGTCCTACGAGCAGTACTTC. Translating it yields CASSYGQGSYEQYF.

This clonotype occurred many times. This chain joins TRBV20-1 and TRBJ2-2; D gene unclear. CDR1 DFQATT and CDR2 SNEGSKA come from the germline V gene (reference sequence). The V and J ends lost 5 bases and 6 bases respectively, with 13 bases between them. CDR3 length equals 13 residues. The CDR3 is CSAVAYDPGELFF. DNA of the CDR3: TGCAGTGCTGTCGCCTACGATCCCGGGGAGCTGTTTTTT.

The sample holds many counts of this clonotype. The chain uses TRBV5-1 and TRBJ1-3; D is possibly TRBD1 (5 bases). Germline CDR1 SGHRS, CDR2 YFSETQ. CDR3 length equals 14 residues. Trimming cost V 4 bases and J 2 bases, with 10 bases left between them. As DNA, the CDR3 is TGCGCCAGCAGCCCCCAGGGCACTGGAAACACCATATATTTT. Protein sequence: CASSPQGTGNTIYF.

This clonotype was counted ten times or more. This rearrangement joins TRBV12-3 or TRBV12-4 to TRBJ2-5, with unresolved D. CDR3 length: 13 residues. Trimming removed 5 bases at V and 1 base at J, with 8 bases between. The CDR3 nucleotides read TGTGCCAGCAGTAGAGTTGGCCAAGAGACCCAGTACTTC. Protein: CASSRVGQETQYF.

Many counts were recorded for this clonotype. The chain employs TRBV4-3 and TRBJ1-5, with 7 bases matching TRBD1. Germline V CDR1 and CDR2: LGHNA, YSLEER. Trimming cost V 0 bases and J 4 bases; bases outside gene matches: 0. The CDR3 consists of 14 residues. This CDR3 is CASSQETGNQPQHF. The DNA of the CDR3 is TGCGCCAGCAGCCAAGAGACAGGGAATCAGCCCCAGCATTTT.

This clonotype was seen at least ten times. The CDR3 DNA is TGTGCCACCAGTTCGACAGGGAAGGAAGCTTTCTTT. The encoded protein is CATSSTGKEAFF. The chain links TRBV15 to TRBJ1-1, with 7 nucleotides matching TRBD1. The CDR3 consists of 12 residues. V shed 6 bases, J shed 8 bases, and the junction held 6 bases outside the gene matches. Germline CDR1 reads LNHNV; CDR2 reads YYDKDF (reference sequence).

This clonotype was picked up many times. The genes are TRBV7-9 and TRBJ1-4; D uncertain. Trimming stripped 0 bases from V and 8 bases from J, with 4 bases between. Germline CDR1 SEHNR, CDR2 FQNEAQ (reference sequence). This CDR3 has 12 residues. This CDR3 is CASSLAREKLFF. The CDR3 DNA follows: TGTGCCAGCAGCTTAGCTCGGGAAAAACTGTTTTTT.

This clonotype was seen repeatedly, ten times or more. V gene TRBV7-9 combines with J gene TRBJ2-6; 7 bases match TRBD1. This CDR3 spans 19 amino acids. The germline V gene encodes CDR1 SEHNR and CDR2 FQNEAQ (reference sequence). Trimming cost V 0 bases and J 0 bases; bases outside gene matches: 8. The CDR3 bases are TGTGCCAGCAGCTTAGCTCACGACAGGGTCCTCTCTGGGGCCAACGTCCTGACTTTC. Protein sequence: CASSLAHDRVLSGANVLTF.

In this sample, this clonotype turned up many times. The CDR3 DNA sequence: TGCGCCAGCAGCTTGGGGACAGCTAGCACAGATACGCAGTATTTT. It encodes CASSLGTASTDTQYF. The chain uses TRBV5-1 and TRBJ2-3; TRBD1 is a possible D gene (6 bases). CDR3 length equals 15 residues. Germline CDR1 reads SGHRS; CDR2 reads YFSETQ. With 0 bases removed from V and 0 bases from J, the gap between germline ends came to 8 bases.